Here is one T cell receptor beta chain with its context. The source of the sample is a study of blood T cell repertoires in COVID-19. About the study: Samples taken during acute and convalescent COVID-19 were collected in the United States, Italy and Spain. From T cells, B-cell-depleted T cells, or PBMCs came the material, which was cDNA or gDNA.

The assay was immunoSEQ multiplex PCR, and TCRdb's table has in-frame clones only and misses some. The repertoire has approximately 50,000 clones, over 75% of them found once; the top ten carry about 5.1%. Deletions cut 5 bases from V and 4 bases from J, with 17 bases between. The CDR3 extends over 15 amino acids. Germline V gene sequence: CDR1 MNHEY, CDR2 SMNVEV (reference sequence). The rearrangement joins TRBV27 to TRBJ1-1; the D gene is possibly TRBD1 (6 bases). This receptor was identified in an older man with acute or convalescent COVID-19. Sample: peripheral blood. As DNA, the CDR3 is TGTGCCAGCAGTCCATCTGGGGGGGGGCTCACTGAAGCTTTCTTT. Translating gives CASSPSGGGLTEAFF.